A single sample is the source of the 22 T cell receptor beta chains below, sequenced in a study of cytomegalovirus exposure and HLA in healthy donors. Amplification used 60 Vbeta primers and 13 Jbeta primers. Only in-frame clones appear in the TCRdb table, and some are missing; sequencing was by immunoSEQ multiplex PCR. This table holds tens of thousands of clones, around 80% found once. The sequenced sample consisted of PBMCs. These receptors all stem from a young man in good health and CMV-seropositive.

The chain links TRBV28 to TRBJ1-5; 10 bases fit TRBD1. This CDR3 spans 15 amino acids. Germline values: CDR1 MDHEN, CDR2 SYDVKM. After removal of 3 bases from V and 7 bases from J, the junction contained 6 bases not matched to a gene. In nucleotides, the CDR3 is TGTGCCAGCAGTTTTCGGGACAGGGGCGAGCAGCCCCAGCATTTT. It translates to CASSFRDRGEQPQHF.

The V gene is TRBV5-1, the J gene TRBJ1-2; the match to TRBD1 covers 8 bases. Germline CDR1 is SGHRS and CDR2 is YFSETQ. This CDR3 contains 15 residues. The junction had 8 bases not matched to a gene; V was cut back by 3 bases and J by 4 bases. The CDR3 reads CASSWGQAGGYGYTF. The CDR3, as DNA: TGCGCCAGCAGCTGGGGACAGGCTGGAGGCTATGGCTACACCTTC.

The chain is built from TRBV11-2 and TRBJ2-5; D is possibly TRBD2 (6 bases). Trimming removed 6 bases at V and 5 bases at J, with 22 bases between. Looked up from germline, CDR1 is SGHAT and CDR2 is FQNNGV. The CDR3 has 16 amino acids. The CDR3: CASSRIQGGADETQYF. In nucleotides, the CDR3 is TGTGCCAGCAGTAGGATCCAGGGAGGCGCGGACGAGACCCAGTACTTC.

This chain connects TRBV7-6 to TRBJ2-1; no definite D call. Deletions cut 6 bases from V and 7 bases from J, with 10 bases between. The CDR3 extends over 12 amino acids. Per the germline V gene, CDR1 is SGHVS and CDR2 is FNYEAQ. The CDR3 sequence: CASSSIGNEQFF. The CDR3, as DNA: TGTGCCAGCAGTTCTATTGGTAATGAGCAGTTCTTC.

This sequence joins TRBV5-4 and TRBJ2-7, with a possible D match to TRBD2 (6 bases). The germline V and J ends were trimmed by 2 bases and 0 bases, with 9 bases remaining between them. The CDR3 is 14 residues long. CDR1 SGHNT and CDR2 YYREEE come from the germline V gene (reference sequence). CDR3: CASSFGGSSYEQYF. The CDR3 region has the DNA TGTGCCAGCAGCTTTGGGGGGAGCTCCTACGAGCAGTACTTC. The variable domain in full, with the rest retrieved from reference TRBV5-4 and TRBJ2-7, is ETGVTQSPTHLIKTRGQQVTLRCSSQSGHNTVSWYQQALGQGPQFIFQYYREEENGRGNFPPRFSGLQFPNYSSELNVNALELDDSALYLCASSFGGSSYEQYFGPGTRLTVT.

The genes are TRBV7-9 and TRBJ2-1, with TRBD1 matching over 10 bases. The CDR3 spans 15 residues. Germline loops: CDR1 SEHNR, CDR2 FQNEAQ (reference sequence). The V gene end was trimmed by 3 bases and the J gene end by 3 bases; junction bases not matched to a gene: 2. The CDR3 sequence is CASSFGTGVYNEQFF. In DNA form, the CDR3 reads TGTGCCAGCAGCTTCGGGACAGGGGTCTACAATGAGCAGTTCTTC. The full variable domain, its missing parts supplied by reference TRBV7-9 and TRBJ2-1, is DTGVSQNPRHKITKRGQNVTFRCDPISEHNRLYWYRQTLGQGPEFLTYFQNEAQLEKSRLLSDRFSAERPKGSFSTLEIQRTEQGDSAMYLCASSFGTGVYNEQFFGPGTRLTVL.

This clone is termed medium-sized (0.01 to 0.1%). The CDR3 DNA is TGTGCCACTCAGGCGGGCGCGAACACCGGGGAGCTGTTTTTT. Translated: CATQAGANTGELFF. The V call is TRBV13, the J call TRBJ2-2, with D possibly matching TRBD2 (5 bases). Trimming pared 10 bases from V and 0 bases from J, leaving 12 bases between. Germline V gives CDR1 PRHDT, CDR2 FYEKMQ (reference sequence). The CDR3 totals 14 residues.

The chain links TRBV7-6 to TRBJ1-1; the D is unclear. Germline loops: CDR1 SGHVS, CDR2 FNYEAQ. This CDR3 spans 13 amino acids. Trimming pared 9 bases from V and 1 base from J, leaving 12 bases between. The CDR3 nucleotides are TGTGCCAGTCATCCCACACCGAACACTGAAGCTTTCTTT. Protein: CASHPTPNTEAFF.

The chain links TRBV6-1 to TRBJ1-1; 10 positions match TRBD1. V gave up 6 bases and J gave up 4 bases; unmatched junction bases: 2. This CDR3 comprises 13 residues. Germline values: CDR1 MNHNS, CDR2 SASEGT. The CDR3 DNA reads TGTGCCAGCAGCTGGGACAGGGGCACTGAAGCTTTCTTT. As protein: CASSWDRGTEAFF.

The chain uses TRBV5-5 and TRBJ1-4; a possible D gene is TRBD1 (5 bases). The CDR3 consists of 15 residues. The germline V gene encodes CDR1 SGHKS and CDR2 YYEKEE (reference sequence). Trimming cost V 1 base and J 7 bases, with 14 bases left between them. CDR3 sequence: CASSLSRSRGEKLFF. CDR3 coding DNA: TGTGCCAGCAGCTTGTCCCGAAGTAGGGGTGAAAAACTGTTTTTT.

The chain joins TRBV11-2 to TRBJ1-3; 9 positions agree with TRBD1. Germline trimming cut 5 bases from V and 9 bases from J; bases unmatched to any gene: 5. Germline CDR1 reads SGHAT; CDR2 reads FQNNGV. The CDR3 loop spans 13 amino acids. CDR3 coding DNA: TGTGCCAGCAGCCCAGGACAGGGGTCCACCATATATTTT. Protein product: CASSPGQGSTIYF.

CDR3 coding DNA: TGCGCCACCGAGCACCGCCGGGACAGGGAGTCGATCGAAGGCACCGGGGAGCTGTTTTTT. It yields the protein CATEHRRDRESIEGTGELFF. The J gene is TRBJ2-2, the V gene TRBV5-1; 9 bases are a match to TRBD1. V lost 9 bases, J lost 4 bases, and 25 bases stayed unmatched. Looked up from germline, CDR1 is SGHRS and CDR2 is YFSETQ. CDR3 size: 20 residues. The full variable domain, in which reference TRBV5-1 and TRBJ2-2 provide the parts outside the CDR3, is KAGVTQTPRYLIKTRGQQVTLSCSPISGHRSVSWYQQTPGQGLQFLFEYFSETQRNKGNFPGRFSGRQFSNSRSEMNVSTLELGDSALYLCATEHRRDRESIEGTGELFFGEGSRLTVL.

The chain recombines TRBV28 with TRBJ1-1; D is possibly TRBD1 (5 bases). Germline CDR1 and CDR2: MDHEN and SYDVKM. The CDR3 sequence is 14 residues long. The V end lost 3 bases, the J end lost 5 bases, and 13 bases lay between the germline ends. The CDR3 protein is CASSFGGSKTEAFF. CDR3 sequence (DNA): TGTGCCAGCAGTTTCGGGGGGAGCAAAACTGAAGCTTTCTTT.

The rearrangement links TRBV29-1 to TRBJ2-2; D gene ambiguous. The CDR3 is made up of 13 amino acids. Trimming left V 4 bases short and J 2 bases short, with 8 bases between. CDR1 is SQVTM, CDR2 ANQGSEA, per germline. The CDR3 loop reads CSVVAQNTGELFF. CDR3 nucleotides: TGCAGCGTTGTGGCACAAAACACCGGGGAGCTGTTTTTT.

The rearrangement uses TRBV6-1 and TRBJ2-6; TRBD1 agrees at 11 bases. Germline assignment: CDR1 MNHNS and CDR2 SASEGT. CDR3 size: 15 residues. V shed 10 bases, J shed 0 bases, and the junction held 2 bases outside the gene matches. The CDR3 DNA follows: TGTGCCATCGGGACAGGGGGCTCTGGGGCCAACGTCCTGACTTTC. Its protein product is CAIGTGGSGANVLTF.

This clone appeared once. V is TRBV6-5 and J is TRBJ2-5, with 9 bases aligning to TRBD1. Losses at the gene ends were 6 bases for V and 5 bases for J; bases not matched to a gene: 10. The CDR3 totals 15 residues. CDR1 is MNHEY, CDR2 SVGAGI, per germline. The CDR3 nucleotides read TGTGCCAGCAGCTCCGGGACAGGGCTGGTGGAGACCCAGTACTTC. Translating gives CASSSGTGLVETQYF.

J is TRBJ2-5 and V is TRBV5-1; D uncertain. The J call may be wrong; the DNA end is better matched by TRBJ2-7. Per the germline V gene, CDR1 is SGHRS and CDR2 is YFSETQ. The CDR3 contains 13 residues. The CDR3 spells CASSLPDTYEQYF. CDR3 sequence (DNA): TGCGCCAGCAGCTTGCCAGACACCTACGAGCAGTACTTC.

The chain uses TRBV7-9 and TRBJ2-7; the D gene is possibly TRBD2 (5 bases). The ends were cut back, 6 bases at V and 2 bases at J, with 14 bases in the middle. Germline lookup yields CDR1 SEHNR and CDR2 FQNEAQ (reference sequence). The CDR3 has 14 residues. CDR3 sequence (DNA): TGTGCCAGCAGTTTTTTGCCGGGAACCTACGAGCAGTACTTC. As protein: CASSFLPGTYEQYF.

J is TRBJ1-2 and V is TRBV6-4; D perhaps matches TRBD1 (6 bases). The CDR3 length is 15 residues. Trimming took off 7 bases at V and 4 bases at J, with 19 bases between the two ends. CDR1 and CDR2 (germline): MRHNA, SNTAGT. CDR3 sequence (DNA): TGTGCCAGCATCACTGCATGGGGGACACCCTATGGCTACACCTTC. It translates to CASITAWGTPYGYTF.

This clone was seen only a few times. This chain uses TRBV7-9 with TRBJ2-2; TRBD1 agrees at 11 bases. The CDR3 extends over 16 amino acids. V shed 4 bases and J 4 bases; nucleotides not matched to a gene: 5. Germline V gene data show CDR1 as SEHNR and CDR2 as FQNEAQ (reference sequence). CDR3 sequence: CASSSRDRGSTGELFF. As DNA, the CDR3 is TGTGCCAGCAGCTCTCGGGACAGGGGGAGCACCGGGGAGCTGTTTTTT.

The chain uses TRBV11-2 and TRBJ1-1; TRBD1 agrees at 7 bases. The CDR3 has 14 amino acids. CDR1 and CDR2 (germline): SGHAT, FQNNGV. The trim removed 3 bases at V and 10 bases at J, leaving 11 bases unmatched. Written as DNA, the CDR3 is TGTGCCAGCAGCTTTTCTGTCCCGGGACAGATAGCTTTCTTT. It specifies CASSFSVPGQIAFF.

This chain connects TRBV27 to TRBJ1-2; possibly TRBD1 for D (5 bases). The CDR3 runs to 15 residues. The germline V gene encodes CDR1 MNHEY and CDR2 SMNVEV (reference sequence). V was clipped by 0 bases and J by 2 bases, with 10 bases between them. The CDR3 loop is CASSLSGGGNYGYTF. CDR3 coding DNA: TGTGCCAGCAGTTTATCAGGTGGGGGGAACTATGGCTACACCTTC.